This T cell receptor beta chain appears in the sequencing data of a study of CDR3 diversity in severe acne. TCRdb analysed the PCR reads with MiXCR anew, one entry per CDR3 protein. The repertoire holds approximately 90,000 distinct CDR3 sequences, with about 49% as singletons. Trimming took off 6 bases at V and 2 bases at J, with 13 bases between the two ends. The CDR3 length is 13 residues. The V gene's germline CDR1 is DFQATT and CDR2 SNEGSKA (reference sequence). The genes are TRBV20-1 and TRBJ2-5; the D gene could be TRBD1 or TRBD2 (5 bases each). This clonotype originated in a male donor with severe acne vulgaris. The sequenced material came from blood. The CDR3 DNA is TGCAGTGCGATCGGGACGGAACAAGAGACCCAGTACTTC. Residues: CSAIGTEQETQYF.